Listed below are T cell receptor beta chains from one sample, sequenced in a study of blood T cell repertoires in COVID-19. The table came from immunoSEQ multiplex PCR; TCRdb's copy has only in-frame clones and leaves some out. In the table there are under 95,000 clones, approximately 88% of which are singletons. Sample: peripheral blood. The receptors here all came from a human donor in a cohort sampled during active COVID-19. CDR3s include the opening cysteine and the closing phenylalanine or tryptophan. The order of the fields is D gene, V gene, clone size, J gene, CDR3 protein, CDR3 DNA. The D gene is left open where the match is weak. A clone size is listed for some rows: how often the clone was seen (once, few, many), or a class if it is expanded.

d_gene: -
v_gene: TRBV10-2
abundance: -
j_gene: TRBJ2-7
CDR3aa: CASSLRDYEQYF
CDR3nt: TGCGCCAGCAGTCTCCGGGACTACGAGCAGTACTTC

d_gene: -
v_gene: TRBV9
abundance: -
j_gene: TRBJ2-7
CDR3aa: CASSVARDTAYEQYF
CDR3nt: TGTGCCAGCAGCGTAGCCCGGGACACCGCCTACGAGCAGTACTTC

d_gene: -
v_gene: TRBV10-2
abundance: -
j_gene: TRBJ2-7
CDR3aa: CASSDREMGYEQYF
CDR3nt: TGCGCCAGCAGTGACCGGGAGATGGGTTACGAGCAGTACTTC

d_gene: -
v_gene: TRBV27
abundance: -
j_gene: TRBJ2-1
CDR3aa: CATLLDSDEQFF
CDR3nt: TGTGCCACCCTTTTGGACTCTGATGAGCAGTTCTTC

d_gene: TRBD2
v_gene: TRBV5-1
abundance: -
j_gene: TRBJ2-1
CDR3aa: CASSYTGLAGDSSEQFF
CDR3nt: TGCGCCAGCAGCTACACGGGACTAGCGGGAGACAGTAGTGAGCAGTTCTTC

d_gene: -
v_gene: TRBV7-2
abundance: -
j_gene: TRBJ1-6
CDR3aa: CASSLGSGPRRGSPLHF
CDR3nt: TGTGCCAGCAGCTTAGGAAGCGGCCCGCGCCGGGGTTCACCCCTCCACTTT

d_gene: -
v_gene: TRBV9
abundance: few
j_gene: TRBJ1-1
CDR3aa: CASSATVNTEAFF
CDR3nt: TGTGCCAGCAGCGCTACAGTGAACACTGAAGCTTTCTTT

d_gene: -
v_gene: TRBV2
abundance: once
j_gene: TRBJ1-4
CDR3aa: CASSVRGGEKLFF
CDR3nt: TGTGCCAGCAGTGTTAGGGGAGGTGAAAAACTGTTTTTT

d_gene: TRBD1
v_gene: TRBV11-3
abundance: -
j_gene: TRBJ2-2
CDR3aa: CASSDRDTGELFF
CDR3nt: TGTGCCAGCAGCGACAGGGATACCGGGGAGCTGTTTTTT

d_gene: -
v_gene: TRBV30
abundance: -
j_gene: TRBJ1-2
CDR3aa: CAWSAPQQGPRNYGYTF
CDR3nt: TGTGCCTGGAGCGCGCCGCAACAGGGCCCCCGCAACTATGGCTACACCTTC

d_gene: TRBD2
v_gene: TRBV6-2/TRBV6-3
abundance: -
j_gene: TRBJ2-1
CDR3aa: CASSYPSGSLHYNEQFF
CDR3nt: TGTGCCAGCAGTTACCCTAGCGGGAGCCTACACTACAATGAGCAGTTCTTC

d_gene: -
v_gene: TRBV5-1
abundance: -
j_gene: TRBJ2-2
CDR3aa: CASSLIQGSTGELFF
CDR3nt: TGCGCCAGCAGCTTGATACAGGGATCTACCGGGGAGCTGTTTTTT

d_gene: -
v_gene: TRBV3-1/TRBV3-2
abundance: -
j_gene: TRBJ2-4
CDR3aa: CASSQGIAKNIQYF
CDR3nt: TGTGCCAGCAGCCAAGGTATAGCCAAAAACATTCAGTACTTC

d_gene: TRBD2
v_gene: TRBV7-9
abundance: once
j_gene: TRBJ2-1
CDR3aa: CASSSLAGGNNEQFF
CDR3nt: TGTGCCAGCAGCTCGTTAGCGGGAGGGAACAATGAGCAGTTCTTC

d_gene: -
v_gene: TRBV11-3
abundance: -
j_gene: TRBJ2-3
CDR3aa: CASSRGEDTQYF
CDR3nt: TGTGCCAGCAGTAGGGGTGAAGATACGCAGTATTTT

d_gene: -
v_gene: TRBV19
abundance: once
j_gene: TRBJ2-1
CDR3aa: CASSMAYPESYHSSYNEQFF
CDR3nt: TGTGCCAGTAGTATGGCATATCCGGAAAGCTACCACAGCTCCTACAATGAGCAGTTCTTC

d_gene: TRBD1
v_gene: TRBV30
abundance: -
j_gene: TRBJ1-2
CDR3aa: CALVQGSYGYTF
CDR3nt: TGTGCTCTTGTACAGGGGTCCTATGGCTACACCTTC

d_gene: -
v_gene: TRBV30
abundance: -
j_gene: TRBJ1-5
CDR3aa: CAWGDRGNQPQHF
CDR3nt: TGTGCCTGGGGGGACCGGGGGAATCAGCCCCAGCATTTT

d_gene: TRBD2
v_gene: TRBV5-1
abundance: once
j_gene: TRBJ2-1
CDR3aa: CASSPFGRGGFNEQFF
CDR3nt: TGCGCCAGCAGCCCGTTCGGGCGGGGGGGCTTCAATGAGCAGTTCTTC

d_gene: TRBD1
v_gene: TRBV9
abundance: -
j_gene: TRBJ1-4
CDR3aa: CASSAGQGGDEKLFF
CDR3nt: TGTGCCAGCAGCGCAGGACAGGGTGGGGATGAAAAACTGTTTTTT

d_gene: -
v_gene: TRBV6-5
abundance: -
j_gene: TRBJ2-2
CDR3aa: CASRGPGGSGELFF
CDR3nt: TGTGCCAGCAGGGGCCCAGGGGGGAGCGGGGAGCTGTTTTTT

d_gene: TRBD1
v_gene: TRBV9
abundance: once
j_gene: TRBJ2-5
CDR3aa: CASSGTGGRLETQYF
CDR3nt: TGTGCCAGCAGTGGGACAGGGGGTCGGTTAGAGACCCAGTACTTC

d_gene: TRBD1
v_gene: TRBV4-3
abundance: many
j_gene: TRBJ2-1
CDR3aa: CASSRTAMPRDRGRNEQFF
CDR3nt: TGCGCCAGCAGCCGAACCGCAATGCCCCGGGACAGGGGGCGCAATGAGCAGTTCTTC

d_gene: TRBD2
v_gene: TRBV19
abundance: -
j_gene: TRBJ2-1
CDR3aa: CASSISGSSYNEQFF
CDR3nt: TGTGCCAGTAGTATTAGCGGGAGCTCCTACAATGAGCAGTTCTTC

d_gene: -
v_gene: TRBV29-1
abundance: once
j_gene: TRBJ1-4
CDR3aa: CSVRAGEKLFF
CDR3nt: TGCAGCGTTAGAGCAGGGGAAAAACTGTTTTTT

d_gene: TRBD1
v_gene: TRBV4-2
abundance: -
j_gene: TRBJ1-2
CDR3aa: CASRYGTGSLNDAGGYTF
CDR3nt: TGTGCCAGCAGGTATGGGACAGGGAGTCTAAACGACGCGGGGGGCTACACCTTC

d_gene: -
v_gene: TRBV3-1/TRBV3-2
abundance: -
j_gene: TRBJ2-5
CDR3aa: CASSQETRETQYF
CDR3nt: TGTGCCAGCAGCCAAGAAACCCGGGAGACCCAGTACTTC

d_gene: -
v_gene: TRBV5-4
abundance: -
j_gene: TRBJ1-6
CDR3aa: CASSRDTPGPLHF
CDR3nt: TGTGCCAGCAGCAGGGACACTCCGGGGCCCCTCCACTTT

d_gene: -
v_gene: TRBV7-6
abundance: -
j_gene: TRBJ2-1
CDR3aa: CASSQPQGRYFFGDNEQFF
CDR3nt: TGTGCCAGCAGCCAACCACAGGGTAGGTACTTCTTTGGGGACAATGAGCAGTTCTTC

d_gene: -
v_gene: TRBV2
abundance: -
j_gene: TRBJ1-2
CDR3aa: CASGEDYGYTF
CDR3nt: TGTGCCAGCGGAGAGGACTATGGCTACACCTTC

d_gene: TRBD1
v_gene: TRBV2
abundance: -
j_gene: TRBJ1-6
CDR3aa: CASRRDRVTYNSPLHF
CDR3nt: TGTGCCAGCCGCCGGGACAGGGTAACCTATAATTCACCCCTCCACTTT

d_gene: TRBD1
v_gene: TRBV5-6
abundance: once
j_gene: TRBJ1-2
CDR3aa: CASSGTGAQIYGYTF
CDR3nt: TGTGCCAGCAGCGGAACAGGGGCCCAAATCTATGGCTACACCTTC

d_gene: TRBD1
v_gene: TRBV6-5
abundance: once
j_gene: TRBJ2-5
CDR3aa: CASSWTGEETQYF
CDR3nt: TGTGCCAGCAGTTGGACAGGGGAAGAGACCCAGTACTTC

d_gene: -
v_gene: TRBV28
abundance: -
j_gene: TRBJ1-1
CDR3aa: CASSFLLTEAFF
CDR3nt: TGTGCCAGCAGTTTTCTTCTCACTGAAGCTTTCTTT

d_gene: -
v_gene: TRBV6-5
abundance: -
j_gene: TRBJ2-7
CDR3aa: CASSTAQGNEQYF
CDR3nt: TGTGCCAGCAGTACGGCCCAGGGCAACGAGCAGTACTTC

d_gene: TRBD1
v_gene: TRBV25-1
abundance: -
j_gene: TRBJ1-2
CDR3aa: CASSGDRDYGYTF
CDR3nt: TGTGCCAGCAGTGGCGACAGGGACTATGGCTACACCTTC

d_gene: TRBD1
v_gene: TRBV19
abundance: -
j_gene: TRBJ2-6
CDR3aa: CASSTQGTGANVLTF
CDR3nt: TGTGCCAGTAGTACACAGGGGACTGGGGCCAACGTCCTGACTTTC

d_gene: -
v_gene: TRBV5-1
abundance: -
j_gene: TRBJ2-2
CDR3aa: CASSGGRFDGELFF
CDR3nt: TGCGCCAGCAGCGGAGGACGGTTTGACGGGGAGCTGTTTTTT

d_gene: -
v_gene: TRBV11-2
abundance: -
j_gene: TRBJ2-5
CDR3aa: CASSLAVSRGETQYF
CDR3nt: TGTGCCAGCAGCTTAGCGGTCAGCCGGGGAGAGACCCAGTACTTC

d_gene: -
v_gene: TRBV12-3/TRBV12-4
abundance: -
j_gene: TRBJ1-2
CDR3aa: CASQKGLLLGYTF
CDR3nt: TGTGCCAGCCAGAAAGGACTTTTGCTAGGCTACACCTTC

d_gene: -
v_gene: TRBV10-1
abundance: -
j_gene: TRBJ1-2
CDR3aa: CASSDSTNYGYTF
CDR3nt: TGCGCCAGCAGTGATAGTACTAACTATGGCTACACCTTC

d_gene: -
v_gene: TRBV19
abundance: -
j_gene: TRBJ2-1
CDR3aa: CASSIPNRAYNEQFF
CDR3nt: TGTGCCAGTAGTATTCCTAACAGGGCCTACAATGAGCAGTTCTTC

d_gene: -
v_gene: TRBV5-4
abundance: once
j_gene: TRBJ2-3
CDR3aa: CASSPGGTVDTDTQYF
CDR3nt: TGTGCCAGCAGCCCCGGAGGGACAGTCGACACAGATACGCAGTATTTT

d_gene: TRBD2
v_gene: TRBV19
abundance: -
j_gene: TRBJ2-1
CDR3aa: CASSMRLAGGTRNKQFF
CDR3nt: TGTGCCAGTAGTATGCGGCTAGCGGGAGGAACGAGGAACAAGCAGTTCTTC

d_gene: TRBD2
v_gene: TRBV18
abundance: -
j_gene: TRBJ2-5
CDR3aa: CASSPSGRFLETQYF
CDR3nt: TGTGCCAGCTCACCTAGCGGGAGGTTCTTGGAGACCCAGTACTTC

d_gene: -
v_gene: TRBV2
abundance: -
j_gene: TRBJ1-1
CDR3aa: CASSWGVTEAFF
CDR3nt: TGTGCCAGCAGTTGGGGAGTCACTGAAGCTTTCTTT

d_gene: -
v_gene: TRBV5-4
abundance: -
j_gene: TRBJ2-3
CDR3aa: CASSFPRDSLDTQYF
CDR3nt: TGTGCCAGCAGCTTTCCTAGGGACTCCCTAGATACGCAGTATTTT

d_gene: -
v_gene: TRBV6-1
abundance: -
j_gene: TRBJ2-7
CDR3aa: CASSELGGSYEQYF
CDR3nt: TGTGCCAGCAGTGAACTCGGAGGCTCCTACGAGCAGTACTTC

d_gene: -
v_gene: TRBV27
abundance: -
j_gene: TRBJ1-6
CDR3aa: CASRGVYNSPLHF
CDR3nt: TGTGCCAGCCGGGGGGTCTATAATTCACCCCTCCACTTT

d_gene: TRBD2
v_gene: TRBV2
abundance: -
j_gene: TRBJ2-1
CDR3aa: CASSVGRAGEQFF
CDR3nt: TGTGCCAGCAGTGTCGGGAGGGCCGGTGAGCAGTTCTTC

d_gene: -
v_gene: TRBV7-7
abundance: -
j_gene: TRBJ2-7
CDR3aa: CASSLRAADSYEQYF
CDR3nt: TGTGCCAGCAGCTTAAGAGCGGCTGACTCCTACGAGCAGTACTTC

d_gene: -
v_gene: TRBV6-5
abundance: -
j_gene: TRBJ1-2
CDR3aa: CASSYRRGVDGYTF
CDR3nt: TGTGCCAGCAGTTACCGCAGGGGCGTTGATGGCTACACCTTC

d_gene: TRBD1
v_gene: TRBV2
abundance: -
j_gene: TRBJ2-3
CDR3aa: CASRPDRDTDTQYF
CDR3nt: TGTGCCAGCAGACCCGACAGGGACACAGATACGCAGTATTTT

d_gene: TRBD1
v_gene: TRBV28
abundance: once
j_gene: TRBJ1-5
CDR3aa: CASSSGQGVDQPQHF
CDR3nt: TGTGCCAGCAGTTCGGGACAGGGGGTCGACCAGCCCCAGCATTTT

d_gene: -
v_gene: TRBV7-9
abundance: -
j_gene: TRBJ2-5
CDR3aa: CASSLASTGETQYF
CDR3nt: TGTGCCAGCAGCTTAGCGTCAACGGGAGAGACCCAGTACTTC

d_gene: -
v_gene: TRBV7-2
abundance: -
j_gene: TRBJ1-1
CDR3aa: CASSLNPGRGTEAFF
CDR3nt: TGTGCCAGCAGCTTAAACCCAGGGAGGGGAACTGAAGCTTTCTTT